The clone carrying this TCR beta chain was counted once. The data originate from a study of shared clonotypes between healthy human individuals. Across the study: The cohort comprised a couple of women and a few men. Their ages spanned 18 to 49 years. Three CD4 naive, three CD4 memory, two CD8 naive and one CD8 memory plate were used per donor.

It was CD45RO-negative cells, positively selected for CCR7, that made up naive CD8 cells, with terminally differentiated effector memory CD45RA+ cells excluded. Every subset's genomic DNA went evenly onto several immunoSEQ plates. Sequencing used immunoSEQ multiplex PCR; TCRdb keeps in-frame clones, though not all of them. The sample yields 1.5 million to 2.5 million clones, about 95% seen once. With 8 bases clipped from V and 8 bases from J, the junction kept 9 bases outside the gene matches. Germline V gene lookup returns CDR1 SGHNT and CDR2 YYREEE (reference sequence). The CDR3 runs to 14 residues.

The chain joins TRBV5-4 to TRBJ2-1; the match to TRBD2 covers 11 bases. The sequencing sample was made of naive CD8+ T cells sorted from blood. This sequence originates from a man in his late teens or twenties in good health. CDR3 sequence: CASAVAGGPYEQFF. CDR3 nucleotide sequence: TGTGCCAGTGCCGTAGCGGGAGGGCCCTATGAGCAGTTCTTC. The full variable domain, its missing parts supplied by reference TRBV5-4 and TRBJ2-1, is ETGVTQSPTHLIKTRGQQVTLRCSSQSGHNTVSWYQQALGQGPQFIFQYYREEENGRGNFPPRFSGLQFPNYSSELNVNALELDDSALYLCASAVAGGPYEQFFGPGTRLTVL.